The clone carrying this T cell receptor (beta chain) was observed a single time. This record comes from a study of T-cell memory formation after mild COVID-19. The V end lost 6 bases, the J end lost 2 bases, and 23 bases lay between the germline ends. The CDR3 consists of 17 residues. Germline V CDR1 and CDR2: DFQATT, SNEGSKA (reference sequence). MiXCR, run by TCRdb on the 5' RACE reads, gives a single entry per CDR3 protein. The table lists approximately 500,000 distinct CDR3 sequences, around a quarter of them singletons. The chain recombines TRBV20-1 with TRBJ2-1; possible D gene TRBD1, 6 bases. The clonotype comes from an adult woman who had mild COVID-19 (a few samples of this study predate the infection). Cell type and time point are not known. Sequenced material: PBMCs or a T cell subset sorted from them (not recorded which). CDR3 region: CSATQAWTVDTYNEQFF. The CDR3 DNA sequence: TGCAGTGCCACCCAAGCTTGGACAGTAGATACCTACAATGAGCAGTTCTTC.